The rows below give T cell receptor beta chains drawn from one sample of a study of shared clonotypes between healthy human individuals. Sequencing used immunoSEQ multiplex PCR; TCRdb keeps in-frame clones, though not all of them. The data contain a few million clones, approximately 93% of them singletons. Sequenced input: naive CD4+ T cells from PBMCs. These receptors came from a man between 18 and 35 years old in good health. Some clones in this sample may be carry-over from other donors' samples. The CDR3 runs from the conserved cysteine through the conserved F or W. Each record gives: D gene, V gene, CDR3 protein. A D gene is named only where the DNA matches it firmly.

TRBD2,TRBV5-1,CASTERDSYNEQFF
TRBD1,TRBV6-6,CASTPGQGEAFF
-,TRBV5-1,CASSLAVSGANTEAFF
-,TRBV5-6,CASSLGRGEQFF
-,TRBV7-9,CASSLGSWAGDGYTF
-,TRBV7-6,CASSTDRGQYF
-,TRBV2,CASRSGPFLVQPQHF
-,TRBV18,CASSPTGDYYGYTF
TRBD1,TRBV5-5,CASSGRDRSLSNQPQHF
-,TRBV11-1,CASSLDRRQPQHF
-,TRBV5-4,CASSPRDPRETQYF
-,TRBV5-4,CAGVSRDGDEQYF
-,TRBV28,CASSLTQGRSTEAFF
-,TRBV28,CASRLHGTNEQFF
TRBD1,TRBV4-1,CASSHNRVDRKNTEAFF
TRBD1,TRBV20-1,CSAGTAFWAFF
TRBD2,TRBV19,CASSAPAGVSLTGELFF
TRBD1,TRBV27,CASSLDRAGELFF